The 30 T cell receptor beta chains in this list originate from one sample, sequenced in a study of T cell repertoires in cytomegalovirus infection. Antigens of these TCRs are unknown. From the reads, TCRdb called clonotypes with MiXCR, one entry per CDR3 protein. Of 450,000 to 600,000 distinct CDR3 sequences listed, around 35% are singletons. Sample: cultured PBMCs, taken from culture after CMV antigen stimulation. The receptor source for this set is a human donor in good health (CMV status not recorded). Some clones in this sample may be carry-over from other donors' samples.

This sequence joins TRBV19 and TRBJ2-6; no clear D gene. Germline V gives CDR1 LNHDA, CDR2 SQIVND (reference sequence). V lost 7 bases and J lost 1, with 8 bases in between. There are 14 residues in the CDR3. For the CDR3, the DNA is TGTGCCAGTAATAATTTTTCTGGGGCCAACGTCCTGACTTTC. This codes for CASNNFSGANVLTF.

Ten or more counts support this clonotype. The chain is built from TRBV18 and TRBJ2-5; 10 positions match TRBD2. With 0 bases clipped from V and 6 bases from J, the junction kept 7 bases outside the gene matches. Germline-derived CDR1 and CDR2 are KGHSH and LQKENI. The CDR3 has 16 amino acids. The CDR3, as DNA: TGTGCCAGCTCACCACCGCTAGCGGGAGTGTTAAAGACCCAGTACTTC. Translation gives CASSPPLAGVLKTQYF.

In this sample, this clonotype turned up a few times. The chain links TRBV12-3 or TRBV12-4 to TRBJ2-5; D call uncertain. The V end lost 3 bases, the J end lost 5 bases, and 10 bases lay between the germline ends. The CDR3 contains 13 residues. CDR3 sequence (DNA): TGTGCCAGCAGTTTTCGCCGTGGGGAGACCCAGTACTTC. This translates into CASSFRRGETQYF.

This clonotype was counted only a few times. This chain joins TRBV24-1 and TRBJ2-1, with 7 bases that match TRBD2. Trimming cost V 9 bases and J 3 bases; bases outside gene matches: 10. Germline CDR1 is KGHDR and CDR2 is SFDVKD. The CDR3 is 15 residues long. The CDR3 DNA sequence: TGTGCCACCGAACGGGGGGATAGGTTCTACAATGAGCAGTTCTTC. It yields the protein CATERGDRFYNEQFF.

This chain joins TRBV29-1 and TRBJ2-1; D remains ambiguous. The CDR3 contains 15 residues. In germline, CDR1 is SQVTM, CDR2 ANQGSEA. V was clipped by 1 base and J by 0 bases, with 10 bases between them. CDR3: CSVEGTASSYNEQFF. Written as DNA, the CDR3 is TGCAGCGTTGAAGGAACTGCGAGCTCCTACAATGAGCAGTTCTTC.

V and J are TRBV7-2 and TRBJ1-2; D is perhaps TRBD1 (6 bases). Trimming took off 3 bases at V and 2 bases at J, with 10 bases between the two ends. Germline V gene sequence: CDR1 SGHTA, CDR2 FQGNSA. The length of the CDR3 is 14 residues. This chain's CDR3 is CASSFGGRNYGYTF. As DNA, the CDR3 is TGTGCCAGCAGCTTCGGGGGGCGAAACTATGGCTACACCTTC.

This clonotype was recorded a few times. This rearrangement joins TRBV27 to TRBJ2-7; TRBD2 might be the D (6 bases). The V end was cut by 4 bases, the J end by 0 bases, with 13 bases between. The length of the CDR3 is 15 residues. In germline, CDR1 is MNHEY, CDR2 SMNVEV (reference sequence). The CDR3, as DNA: TGTGCCAGCAGTTGGAGGAGCGGGTTCTCCTACGAGCAGTACTTC. The encoded protein is CASSWRSGFSYEQYF.

Only a few counts were recorded for this clonotype. V gene TRBV7-2 combines with J gene TRBJ2-3, with 9 bases aligning to TRBD2. Trimming at V came to 1 base and at J to 5 bases, leaving 7 bases not matched to a gene. The CDR3 is 16 residues long. Germline loops: CDR1 SGHTA, CDR2 FQGNSA. The CDR3, as DNA: TGTGCCAGCAGCTTAGTATCGGCGGGAGGGGGAGATACGCAGTATTTT. Translation: CASSLVSAGGGDTQYF.

The rearrangement links TRBV2 to TRBJ2-7; D is unresolved. Trimming took off 0 bases at V and 6 bases at J, with 18 bases between the two ends. The CDR3 extends over 16 amino acids. Germline values: CDR1 SNHLY, CDR2 FYNNEI. The CDR3, as DNA: TGTGCCAGCAGTGAAGCAGTCGGCAGACACACGGGCGAGCAGTACGTC. It yields the protein CASSEAVGRHTGEQYV.

Concerning this clonotype: Since a much larger clone is just one base distant, this may be a read error. The V and J genes are TRBV7-2 and TRBJ1-5; 10 nucleotides align to TRBD1. Losses at the gene ends were 9 bases for V and 0 bases for J; bases not matched to a gene: 8. The CDR3 sequence is 16 residues long. CDR1 is SGHTA and CDR2 is FQGNSA in the germline V gene. In DNA form, the CDR3 reads TGTGCCAGAAGCCCCGGGACAGGGGATAGCAATCAGCCCCAGCATTTT. This encodes CARSPGTGDSNQPQHF.

The gene calls are TRBV11-2 and TRBJ1-5, with D possibly TRBD1 on 6 matching bases. In germline, CDR1 is SGHAT, CDR2 FQNNGV. The CDR3 loop spans 13 amino acids. V was trimmed by 4 bases and J by 9 bases, leaving 13 bases between them. CDR3: CASSYRASGPQHF. For the CDR3, the DNA is TGTGCCAGCAGCTACAGGGCCTCGGGGCCCCAGCATTTT.

This clonotype appeared many times. The J gene is TRBJ2-1, the V gene TRBV9, with D possibly matching TRBD2 (5 bases). Germline V gene sequence: CDR1 SGDLS, CDR2 YYNGEE. V dropped 0 bases and J dropped 6 bases, with 16 bases sitting between them. The CDR3 has 16 residues. In nucleotides, the CDR3 is TGTGCCAGCAGCGTAGCTACGGGCGGAGGTGGCAATGAGCAGTTCTTC. It codes for CASSVATGGGGNEQFF.

A few counts support this clonotype. The rearrangement links TRBV20-1 to TRBJ1-3; D is unresolved. Trimming cost V 3 bases and J 0 bases, with 9 bases left between them. Per germline, CDR1 DFQATT and CDR2 SNEGSKA (reference sequence). This CDR3 is 14 amino acids long. The CDR3 DNA is TGCAGTGCTAGGACCGTGAGCTCTGGAAACACCATATATTTT. Translating it yields CSARTVSSGNTIYF.

The genes are TRBV14 and TRBJ1-2; 8 nucleotides agree with TRBD1. The length of the CDR3 is 15 residues. V shed 0 bases, J shed 6 bases, and the junction held 6 bases outside the gene matches. Germline CDR1 is SGHDN and CDR2 is FVKESK. The CDR3 spells CASSQETAGGHGYTF. Written as DNA, the CDR3 is TGTGCCAGCAGCCAAGAAACAGCAGGGGGCCATGGCTACACCTTC.

This clonotype was recorded many times. The CDR3 DNA follows: TGTGCCAGCAGCTTAGATCGAGTTCTAGCCAAAAACATTCAGTACTTC. Translated: CASSLDRVLAKNIQYF. This chain connects TRBV7-2 to TRBJ2-4; the D is unclear. The CDR3 is 16 amino acids. With 1 base removed from V and 0 bases from J, the gap between germline ends came to 10 bases. The germline CDR1 and CDR2 sequences are SGHTA and FQGNSA.

This chain links TRBV11-2 with TRBJ2-3; D call uncertain. V dropped 10 bases and J dropped 2 bases, with 7 bases sitting between them. The CDR3 contains 11 residues. The germline gives CDR1 SGHAT, CDR2 FQNNGV. The DNA of the CDR3 is TGTGCCAACAAGATCACAGATACGCAGTATTTT. Residues: CANKITDTQYF.

The CDR3 protein is CASSLAMGEAFF. The DNA for the CDR3 is TGTGCCAGCAGCTTAGCGATGGGGGAAGCTTTCTTT. This chain uses TRBV7-8 with TRBJ1-1; D gene unclear. Germline assignment: CDR1 SGHVS and CDR2 FQNEAQ. Between the trimmed V and J ends, which lost 0 bases and 8 bases, there was a span of 7 bases. The CDR3 length is 12 residues.

This clonotype was picked up one time. The J gene is TRBJ2-5, the V gene TRBV29-1, with D possibly being TRBD1 or TRBD2 (5 bases each). V was pared by 3 bases and J by 6 bases, with 17 bases between. Germline V gene sequence: CDR1 SQVTM, CDR2 ANQGSEA. The CDR3 sequence is 14 residues long. The CDR3 is CSVEAKGKGQTQYF. CDR3 nucleotide sequence: TGCAGCGTTGAGGCAAAAGGGAAGGGACAGACCCAGTACTTC.

J is TRBJ1-1 and V is TRBV10-3, with D perhaps matching TRBD1 (6 bases). V lost 6 bases and J lost 3, with 17 bases in between. Germline V gene sequence: CDR1 ENHRY, CDR2 SYGVKD. CDR3 length: 15 residues. CDR3 sequence reads: CAISPTDRGDTEAFF. The CDR3 DNA reads TGTGCCATCAGCCCGACGGACAGAGGGGACACTGAAGCTTTCTTT.

This clonotype was observed at least ten times. The V call is TRBV7-8, the J call TRBJ2-3; the match to TRBD1 covers 7 bases. CDR1 is SGHVS, CDR2 FQNEAQ, per germline. The CDR3 sequence is 14 residues long. Trimming cost V 6 bases and J 4 bases; bases outside gene matches: 7. This CDR3 is CASRNRGRADTQYF. Written as DNA, the CDR3 is TGTGCCAGCAGGAACAGGGGCCGGGCAGATACGCAGTATTTT.

This chain links TRBV6-1 with TRBJ2-1; weak D call: TRBD2 (7 bases). This CDR3 has 13 amino acids. CDR1 is MNHNS and CDR2 is SASEGT in the germline V gene. V lost 11 bases and J lost 2, with 13 bases in between. For the CDR3, the DNA is TGTGCCTGGGGGGCGGGAGCCTACAATGAGCAGTTCTTC. It encodes CAWGAGAYNEQFF.

This clonotype has a handful of counts. The gene calls are TRBV10-3 and TRBJ1-4, with 7 bases identical to TRBD1. Germline V gene sequence: CDR1 ENHRY, CDR2 SYGVKD. There are 14 residues in the CDR3. With 2 bases clipped from V and 7 bases from J, the junction kept 4 bases outside the gene matches. DNA for the CDR3: TGTGCCATCAGTGAGGGGGACAGATCTGAAAAACTGTTTTTT. Encoded protein: CAISEGDRSEKLFF.

This clonotype was counted only a few times. CDR3: CAISGTETEAFF. DNA for the CDR3: TGTGCCATCAGTGGCACAGAGACTGAAGCTTTCTTT. The genes are TRBV10-3 and TRBJ1-1, with unresolved D. Trimming removed 4 bases at V and 5 bases at J, with 8 bases between. The CDR3 extends over 12 amino acids. Germline lookup yields CDR1 ENHRY and CDR2 SYGVKD.

V and J are TRBV7-9 and TRBJ1-4; possible D gene TRBD1, 5 bases. The V and J ends lost 5 bases and 8 bases respectively, with 9 bases between them. Germline assignment: CDR1 SEHNR and CDR2 FQNEAQ (reference sequence). The CDR3 consists of 12 residues. CDR3 sequence reads: CASSGGTEKLFF. DNA of the CDR3: TGTGCCAGCAGCGGTGGGACCGAAAAACTGTTTTTT.

This chain joins TRBV5-1 and TRBJ2-1, with a possible D match to TRBD2 (5 bases). The V end lost 3 bases, the J end lost 7 bases, and 11 bases lay between the germline ends. Per germline, CDR1 SGHRS and CDR2 YFSETQ. CDR3 size: 13 residues. The CDR3 bases are TGCGCCAGCAGCTGGGATAGAGGGAATGAGCAGTTCTTC. Translated: CASSWDRGNEQFF.

This clonotype was counted a few times. The gene calls are TRBV28 and TRBJ2-2, with TRBD1 matching over 8 bases. Trimming removed 7 bases from V and 4 bases from J; junction bases left unmatched: 5. This CDR3 contains 14 residues. Germline values: CDR1 MDHEN, CDR2 SYDVKM. CDR3 protein: CASTQQGGTGELFF. The DNA for the CDR3 is TGTGCCAGCACCCAACAGGGGGGCACCGGGGAGCTGTTTTTT.

The chain uses TRBV29-1 and TRBJ1-2; D perhaps matches TRBD1 (5 bases). Looked up from germline, CDR1 is SQVTM and CDR2 is ANQGSEA. V lost 3 bases to trimming and J lost 4 bases, with 15 bases between them. CDR3 size: 14 residues. CDR3 residues: CSVESRRGGYGYTF. CDR3 sequence (DNA): TGCAGCGTTGAGTCGCGGAGGGGTGGCTATGGCTACACCTTC.

The chain couples TRBV19 to TRBJ1-1; maybe TRBD1 (5 bases). The V end was cut by 3 bases, the J end by 8 bases, with 13 bases between. The germline V gene encodes CDR1 LNHDA and CDR2 SQIVND (reference sequence). This CDR3 has 13 residues. CDR3 coding DNA: TGTGCCAGTAGTATCTCCGGGGGGGGGGAAGCTTTCTTT. Translating it yields CASSISGGGEAFF.

V is TRBV7-9 and J is TRBJ2-5; D may be TRBD2 (6 bases). CDR3 length: 13 amino acids. V was clipped by 7 bases and J by 5 bases, with 14 bases between them. The germline V gene encodes CDR1 SEHNR and CDR2 FQNEAQ (reference sequence). The CDR3, as DNA: TGTGCCAGCACCTCCGGGGACTTGGAGACCCAGTACTTC. Translated, it gives CASTSGDLETQYF.

The chain employs TRBV6-1 and TRBJ2-7; no clear D. CDR3 length: 14 residues. CDR1 is MNHNS and CDR2 is SASEGT in the germline V gene. V shed 6 bases and J shed 1 base, with 13 bases lying between them. CDR3 DNA: TGTGCCAGCAGCCCTCCCCTCCGGTCCTACGAGCAGTACGTC. This translates into CASSPPLRSYEQYV.